Here is one T cell receptor (beta chain) with its context. Its antigen is not identified. The data stem from a study of cytomegalovirus exposure and HLA in healthy donors. Germline values: CDR1 MNHNS, CDR2 SASEGT. The CDR3 covers 11 residues. V was shortened by 5 bases and J by 7 bases, with 8 bases between the two germline ends. Notes on the study in general: The sole available immune exposure information was CMV serostatus. Accurate predictions that matched the HLA-A and HLA-B alleles of most subjects were reportedly made from TCR beta sequences. It was reportedly the case that the classifier diagnosed cytomegalovirus status with high specificity and sensitivity.

With 60 Vbeta and 13 Jbeta primers, the PCR was carried out. Assay used: immunoSEQ multiplex PCR; TCRdb lists only in-frame clones, some missing. The table records 120,000 or so clones, over 65% of them present only once. The receptor comes from a man under 40 in good health and CMV-seropositive. The sequenced material came from PBMCs. The chain employs TRBV6-1 and TRBJ1-1; D gene unclear. CDR3 loop: CASSRYSEAFF. CDR3 DNA: TGTGCCAGCAGTCGGTACAGTGAAGCTTTCTTT.